This T cell receptor beta chain was recorded in a study of CD8 T cells in ankylosing spondylitis. This clonotype came up a few times. Trimming took off 6 bases at V and 0 bases at J, with 6 bases between the two ends. Germline assignment: CDR1 DFQATT and CDR2 SNEGSKA (reference sequence). This CDR3 has 12 residues. Using quantitative 5'-RACE with molecular barcodes, the authors made TCR beta libraries. MiXCR, applied by TCRdb to the 5' RACE reads, yields one record per CDR3 protein. This table holds 300,000 to 400,000 distinct CDR3 sequences, 11% found once. The sequencing sample was made of blood, either unsorted or a sorted T cell fraction (not recorded which). The chain is built from TRBV20-1 and TRBJ1-3; D uncertain. This TCR was sampled from a female donor with ankylosing spondylitis or in good health (not recorded which). The CDR3 sequence is CSAAISGNTIYF. The CDR3 bases are TGCAGTGCGGCGATCTCTGGAAACACCATATATTTT.